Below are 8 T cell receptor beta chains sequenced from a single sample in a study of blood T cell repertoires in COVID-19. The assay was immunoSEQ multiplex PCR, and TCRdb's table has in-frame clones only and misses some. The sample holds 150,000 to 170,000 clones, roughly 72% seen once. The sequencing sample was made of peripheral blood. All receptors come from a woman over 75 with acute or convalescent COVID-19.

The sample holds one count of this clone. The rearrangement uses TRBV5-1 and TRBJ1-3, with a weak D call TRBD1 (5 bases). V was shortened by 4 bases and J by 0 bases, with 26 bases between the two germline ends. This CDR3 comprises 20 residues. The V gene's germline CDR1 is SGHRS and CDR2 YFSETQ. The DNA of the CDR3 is TGCGCCAGCAGCCCGCTGCCTGACAGTTCCTACGGAAGCTCTGGAAACACCATATATTTT. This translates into CASSPLPDSSYGSSGNTIYF.

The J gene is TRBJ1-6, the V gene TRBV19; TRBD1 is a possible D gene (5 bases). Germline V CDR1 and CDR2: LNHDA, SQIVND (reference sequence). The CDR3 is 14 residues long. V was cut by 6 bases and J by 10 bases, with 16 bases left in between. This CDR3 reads CASSLRGANSPLHF. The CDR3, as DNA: TGTGCCAGTAGCCTAAGGGGCGCAAACTCACCCCTCCACTTT.

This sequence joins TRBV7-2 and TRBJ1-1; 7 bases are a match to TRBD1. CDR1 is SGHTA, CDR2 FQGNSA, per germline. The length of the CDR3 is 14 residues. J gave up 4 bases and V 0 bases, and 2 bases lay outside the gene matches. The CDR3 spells CASSLARQGTEAFF. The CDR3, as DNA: TGTGCCAGCAGCTTAGCCCGACAGGGCACTGAAGCTTTCTTT.

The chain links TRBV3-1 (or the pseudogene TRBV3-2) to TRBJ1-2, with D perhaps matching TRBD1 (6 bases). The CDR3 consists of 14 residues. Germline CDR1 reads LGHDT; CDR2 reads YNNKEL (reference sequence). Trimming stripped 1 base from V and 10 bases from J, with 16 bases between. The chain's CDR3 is CASSQVGTTGDYTF. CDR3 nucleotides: TGTGCCAGCAGCCAAGTAGGGACAACGGGTGACTACACCTTC.

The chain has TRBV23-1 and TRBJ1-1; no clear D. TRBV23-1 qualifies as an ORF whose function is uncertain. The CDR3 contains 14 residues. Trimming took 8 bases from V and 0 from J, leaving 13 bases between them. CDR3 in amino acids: CASGFRGMNTEAFF. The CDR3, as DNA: TGCGCCAGCGGGTTTCGAGGTATGAACACTGAAGCTTTCTTT.

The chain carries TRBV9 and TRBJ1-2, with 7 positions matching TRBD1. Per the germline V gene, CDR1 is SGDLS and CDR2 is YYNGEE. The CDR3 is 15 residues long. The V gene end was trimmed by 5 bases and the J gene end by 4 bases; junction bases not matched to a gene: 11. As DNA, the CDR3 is TGTGCCAGCAGTGGTACACAGGGGACCGGCTATGGCTACACCTTC. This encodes CASSGTQGTGYGYTF.

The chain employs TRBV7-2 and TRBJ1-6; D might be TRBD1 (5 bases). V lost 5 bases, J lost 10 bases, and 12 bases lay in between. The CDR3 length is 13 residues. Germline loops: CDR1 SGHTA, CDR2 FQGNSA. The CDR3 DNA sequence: TGTGCCAGCAGCGCAGGAACAGGCTCACCCCTCCACTTT. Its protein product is CASSAGTGSPLHF.

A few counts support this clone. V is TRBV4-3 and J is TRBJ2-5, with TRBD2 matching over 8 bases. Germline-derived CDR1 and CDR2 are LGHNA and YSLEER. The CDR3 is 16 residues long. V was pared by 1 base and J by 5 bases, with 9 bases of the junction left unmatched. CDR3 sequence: CASSQATSGGGETQYF. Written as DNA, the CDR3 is TGCGCCAGCAGCCAAGCAACCAGCGGGGGTGGGGAGACCCAGTACTTC.